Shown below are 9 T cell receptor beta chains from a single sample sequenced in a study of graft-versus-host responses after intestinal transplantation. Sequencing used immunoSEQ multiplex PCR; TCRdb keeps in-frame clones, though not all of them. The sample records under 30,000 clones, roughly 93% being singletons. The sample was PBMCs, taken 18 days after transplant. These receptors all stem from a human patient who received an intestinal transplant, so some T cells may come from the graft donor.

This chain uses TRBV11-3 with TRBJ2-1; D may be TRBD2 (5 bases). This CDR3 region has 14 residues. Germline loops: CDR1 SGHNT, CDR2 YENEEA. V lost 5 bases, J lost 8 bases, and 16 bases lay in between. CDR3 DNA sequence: TGTGCCAGCAGCCCTAGACTACCGTCTGATGAGCAGTTCTTC. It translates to CASSPRLPSDEQFF.

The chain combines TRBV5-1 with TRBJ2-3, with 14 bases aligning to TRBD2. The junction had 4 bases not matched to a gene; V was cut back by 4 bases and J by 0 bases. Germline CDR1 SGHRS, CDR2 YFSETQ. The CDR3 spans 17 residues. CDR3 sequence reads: CASSTGTSGGSTDTQYF. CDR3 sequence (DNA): TGCGCCAGCAGCACCGGGACTAGCGGGGGTAGCACAGATACGCAGTATTTT. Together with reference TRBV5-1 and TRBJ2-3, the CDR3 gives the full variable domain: KAGVTQTPRYLIKTRGQQVTLSCSPISGHRSVSWYQQTPGQGLQFLFEYFSETQRNKGNFPGRFSGRQFSNSRSEMNVSTLELGDSALYLCASSTGTSGGSTDTQYFGPGTRLTVL.

CDR3 in amino acids: CASSNTGTDTQYF. The CDR3 DNA is TGTGCCAGTAGTAACACAGGCACAGATACGCAGTATTTT. The chain carries TRBV19 and TRBJ2-3; the D is unclear. Trimming left V 4 bases short and J 1 base short, with 6 bases between. The germline gives CDR1 LNHDA, CDR2 SQIVND (reference sequence). The CDR3 covers 13 residues.

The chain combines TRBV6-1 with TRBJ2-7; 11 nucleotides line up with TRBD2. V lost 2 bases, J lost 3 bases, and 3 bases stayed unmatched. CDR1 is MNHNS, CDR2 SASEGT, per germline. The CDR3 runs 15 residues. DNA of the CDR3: TGTGCCAGCAGTGAAAAAACTAGCGGGGGCTACGAGCAGTACTTC. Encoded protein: CASSEKTSGGYEQYF.

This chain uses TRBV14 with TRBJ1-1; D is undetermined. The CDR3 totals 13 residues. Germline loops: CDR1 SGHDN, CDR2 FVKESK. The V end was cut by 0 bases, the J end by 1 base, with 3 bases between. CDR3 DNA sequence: TGTGCCAGCAGCCAAGACAGGAACACTGAAGCTTTCTTT. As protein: CASSQDRNTEAFF.

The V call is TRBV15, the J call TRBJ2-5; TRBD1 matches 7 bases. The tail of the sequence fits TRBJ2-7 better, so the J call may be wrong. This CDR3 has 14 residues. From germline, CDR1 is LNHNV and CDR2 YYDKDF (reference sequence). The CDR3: CATSIMGQPYEQYF. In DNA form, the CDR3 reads TGTGCCACCAGCATTATGGGACAGCCTTACGAGCAGTACTTC.

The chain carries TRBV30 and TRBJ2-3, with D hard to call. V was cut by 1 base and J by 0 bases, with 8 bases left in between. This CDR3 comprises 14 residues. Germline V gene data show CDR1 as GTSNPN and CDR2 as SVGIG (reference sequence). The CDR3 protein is CAWSGRGSTDTQYF. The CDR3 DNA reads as TGTGCCTGGAGTGGTCGCGGTAGCACAGATACGCAGTATTTT.

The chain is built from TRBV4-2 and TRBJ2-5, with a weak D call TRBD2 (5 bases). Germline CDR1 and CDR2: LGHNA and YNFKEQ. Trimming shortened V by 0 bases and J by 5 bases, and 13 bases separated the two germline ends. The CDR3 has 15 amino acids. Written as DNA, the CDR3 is TGTGCCAGCAGCCAAGAGAGTCTAGCCGGGGAGACCCAGTACTTC. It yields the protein CASSQESLAGETQYF.

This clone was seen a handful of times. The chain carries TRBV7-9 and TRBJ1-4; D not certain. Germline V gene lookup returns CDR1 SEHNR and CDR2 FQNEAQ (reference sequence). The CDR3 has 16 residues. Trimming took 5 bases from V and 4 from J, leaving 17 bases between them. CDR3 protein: CASSPGWQTFNEKLFF. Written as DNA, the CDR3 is TGTGCCAGCAGCCCCGGATGGCAGACTTTTAATGAAAAACTGTTTTTT.